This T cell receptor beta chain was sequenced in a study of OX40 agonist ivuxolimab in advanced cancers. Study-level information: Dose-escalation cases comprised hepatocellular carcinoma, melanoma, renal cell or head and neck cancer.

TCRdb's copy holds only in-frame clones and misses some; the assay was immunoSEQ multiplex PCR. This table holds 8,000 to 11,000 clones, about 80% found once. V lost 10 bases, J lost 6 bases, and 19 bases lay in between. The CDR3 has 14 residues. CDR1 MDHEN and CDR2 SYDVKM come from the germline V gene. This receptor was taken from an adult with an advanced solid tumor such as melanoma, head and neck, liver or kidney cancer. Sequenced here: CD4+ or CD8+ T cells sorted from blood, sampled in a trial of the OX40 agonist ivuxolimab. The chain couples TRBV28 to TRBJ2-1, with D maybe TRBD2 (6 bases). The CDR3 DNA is TGTGCCACCCTATGGGGGGAGGAGGTCAATGAGCAGTTCTTC. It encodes CATLWGEEVNEQFF.